Listed below are T cell receptor beta chains from one sample, sequenced in a study of CD8 T cells in Susac syndrome. TCRdb re-called the immunoSEQ multiplex PCR reads with MiXCR, one entry per CDR3 protein. Of 75,000 to 100,000 distinct CDR3 sequences in the sample, around 94% were seen once. The sample comprised CD8+ T cells from PBMCs. The source of these receptors is a human donor in good health. The CDR3 runs from the conserved cysteine through the conserved F or W. A D gene is named only where the DNA matches it firmly. Size is stated for part of the rows, as once, few or many counts, or as a class when the clone is expanded.

CASMRDPRVYEQYF	TGTGCCAGCATGAGGGACCCGAGGGTCTACGAGCAGTACTTC	NA	NA	TRBJ2-7	TRBV2
CASSHPGGRTDTQYF	TGTGCCAGCAGCCATCCGGGAGGACGCACAGATACGCAGTATTTT	TRBD2	NA	TRBJ2-3	TRBV12-3/TRBV12-4
CASSLKNPGRRTDTQYF	TGCGCCAGCAGTCTAAAAAACCCGGGACGGCGAACAGATACGCAGTATTTT	NA	once	TRBJ2-3	TRBV23-1
CASSPGGAGDYGANVLTF	TGTGCCAGCAGCCCCGGTGGAGCGGGAGATTACGGGGCCAACGTCCTGACTTTC	TRBD2	NA	TRBJ2-6	TRBV28
CASSLALRTEAFF	TGTGCCAGCAGTTTAGCCCTGCGGACTGAAGCTTTCTTT	NA	NA	TRBJ1-1	TRBV6-2/TRBV6-3
CASSSPRTGEDQETQYF	TGTGCCAGCAGCTCGCCTAGGACAGGAGAAGACCAAGAGACCCAGTACTTC	TRBD1	NA	TRBJ2-5	TRBV7-6
CSVGVTEAFF	TGCAGCGTTGGGGTGACTGAAGCTTTCTTT	NA	NA	TRBJ1-1	TRBV29-1
CASSHRTGTQSRDEQFF	TGCGCCAGCAGCCATAGAACCGGGACGCAGAGCCGCGATGAGCAGTTCTTC	NA	NA	TRBJ2-1	TRBV4-1
CASSYSIGTGETQYF	TGTGCCAGCAGTTACTCGATCGGGACAGGAGAGACCCAGTACTTC	TRBD1	NA	TRBJ2-5	TRBV6-2/TRBV6-3
CAIGVISNYGYTF	TGTGCCATCGGGGTCATCTCTAACTATGGCTACACCTTC	NA	NA	TRBJ1-2	TRBV28
CASSPGGQFGANVLTF	TGTGCCAGCTCCCCGGGGGGACAGTTTGGGGCCAACGTCCTGACTTTC	NA	NA	TRBJ2-6	TRBV28
CASSLGLRTDTQYF	TGTGCCAGCAGCTTGGGACTTAGGACAGATACGCAGTATTTT	NA	NA	TRBJ2-3	TRBV7-9
CASSWTGLSSEAFF	TGTGCCAGCAGTTGGACAGGGTTAAGCTCTGAAGCTTTCTTT	TRBD1	NA	TRBJ1-1	TRBV12-3/TRBV12-4
CASSQARDRFYGYTF	TGCGCCAGCAGCCAAGCCAGAGACAGGTTCTATGGCTACACCTTC	NA	NA	TRBJ1-2	TRBV4-3
CASSFALGNQPQHF	TGTGCCAGCAGTTTTGCCTTGGGGAATCAGCCCCAGCATTTT	NA	NA	TRBJ1-5	TRBV27
CASSLNGGRFVRIEAFF	TGTGCCAGCAGCTTAAATGGGGGGCGCTTCGTCCGGATTGAAGCTTTCTTT	NA	NA	TRBJ1-1	TRBV7-6
CASSCGGDSNYGYTF	TGTGCCAGCAGCTGTGGTGGGGATAGTAACTATGGCTACACCTTC	NA	NA	TRBJ1-2	TRBV9
CASSIGGGQPQHF	TGTGCCAGCAGTATAGGAGGGGGGCAGCCCCAGCATTTT	NA	once	TRBJ1-5	TRBV27
CASSYRDTPSYEQYF	TGTGCCAGCAGTTACAGGGACACCCCAAGCTACGAGCAGTACTTC	NA	once	TRBJ2-7	TRBV6-6
CASSMSGSLVADTQYF	TGTGCCAGCAGTATGAGCGGGAGTCTCGTCGCAGATACGCAGTATTTT	TRBD2	NA	TRBJ2-3	TRBV2
CASSSGLAGGLGEQFF	TGTGCCAGCAGCTCCGGACTAGCGGGGGGACTAGGGGAGCAGTTCTTC	TRBD2	NA	TRBJ2-1	TRBV5-4
CASSYATVNTEAFF	TGTGCCAGCAGTTACGCGACAGTTAACACTGAAGCTTTCTTT	NA	NA	TRBJ1-1	TRBV6-5
CASSVPDGTQYF	TGTGCCAGCAGCGTCCCAGACGGTACGCAGTATTTT	NA	NA	TRBJ2-3	TRBV9
CASSPSGFAEAFF	TGTGCCAGCAGTCCATCAGGGTTCGCTGAAGCTTTCTTT	NA	once	TRBJ1-1	TRBV27
CASSLAPSRGWQNEQFF	TGTGCCAGCAGCTTAGCGCCTTCCAGGGGCTGGCAGAATGAGCAGTTCTTC	NA	NA	TRBJ2-1	TRBV11-1
CASSQSQGANGELFF	TGCGCCAGCAGCCAATCACAGGGGGCAAACGGGGAGCTGTTTTTT	TRBD1	NA	TRBJ2-2	TRBV4-1
CASSQGAGDSYNEQFF	TGTGCCAGCAGCCAAGGAGCGGGAGACTCCTACAATGAGCAGTTCTTC	TRBD2	NA	TRBJ2-1	TRBV3-1
CASSQWFVSSNEQFF	TGCGCCAGCAGTCAATGGTTTGTCTCGAGCAATGAGCAGTTCTTC	NA	NA	TRBJ2-1	TRBV23-1
CASSPGLVTDTQYF	TGTGCCAGCAGCCCAGGACTAGTCACAGATACGCAGTATTTT	TRBD2	NA	TRBJ2-3	TRBV12-3/TRBV12-4
CSVEVSGGGEKLFF	TGCAGCGTTGAAGTCTCAGGTGGAGGTGAAAAACTGTTTTTT	NA	NA	TRBJ1-4	TRBV29-1
CASNEGSGSVTDTQYF	TGTGCCAGCAATGAAGGTAGCGGGAGTGTGACAGATACGCAGTATTTT	TRBD2	NA	TRBJ2-3	TRBV9
CSATGSEQYF	TGCAGTGCTACAGGGTCCGAGCAGTACTTC	NA	NA	TRBJ2-7	TRBV20-1
CASSSGTSGMDEQFF	TGCGCCAGCAGCTCGGGGACTAGCGGGATGGATGAGCAGTTCTTC	TRBD2	NA	TRBJ2-1	TRBV5-1
CASSQETGQWEQFF	TGCGCCAGCAGCCAAGAGACAGGGCAATGGGAGCAGTTCTTC	TRBD1	NA	TRBJ2-1	TRBV4-1
CSASTGTGHQETQYF	TGCAGTGCTAGTACTGGAACAGGGCACCAAGAGACCCAGTACTTC	NA	NA	TRBJ2-5	TRBV20-1
CASSLAGPLAGIYEQYF	TGTGCCAGCAGCTTAGCAGGCCCACTAGCGGGGATCTACGAGCAGTACTTC	TRBD2	NA	TRBJ2-7	TRBV7-6
CASSQDALYLADYNEQFF	TGTGCCAGCAGCCAGGACGCCCTCTACTTAGCGGACTACAATGAGCAGTTCTTC	NA	NA	TRBJ2-1	TRBV3-1
CASSAPDRSSYNEQFF	TGTGCCAGCAGCGCCCCCGACAGGAGCTCCTACAATGAGCAGTTCTTC	NA	NA	TRBJ2-1	TRBV9
CASSSEGYGGYTF	TGCGCCAGCAGCTCGGAGGGGTATGGTGGCTACACCTTC	NA	NA	TRBJ1-2	TRBV5-1
CASSVVYRASVSYNEQFF	TGTGCCAGCAGCGTAGTATACAGGGCTTCCGTTTCCTACAATGAGCAGTTCTTC	NA	NA	TRBJ2-1	TRBV9
CSARDMGGSYNSPLHF	TGCAGTGCTAGAGATATGGGGGGATCCTATAATTCACCCCTCCACTTT	NA	NA	TRBJ1-6	TRBV20-1
CASTPEQYF	TGTGCCAGCACCCCCGAGCAGTACTTC	NA	NA	TRBJ2-7	TRBV28
CSAGRSVYRDIQYF	TGCAGTGCGGGGAGGTCCGTATATCGGGACATTCAGTACTTC	NA	NA	TRBJ2-4	TRBV20-1
CASSHLTGNTDTQYF	TGTGCCAGCAGTCACCTGACAGGAAACACAGATACGCAGTATTTT	NA	NA	TRBJ2-3	TRBV28
CASSPTTGGNEQFF	TGTGCCAGCAGTCCAACGACAGGGGGCAATGAGCAGTTCTTC	TRBD1	NA	TRBJ2-1	TRBV27
CASSRSHRDAQETQYF	TGTGCCAGCAGCCGTAGCCACCGGGACGCCCAAGAGACCCAGTACTTC	NA	once	TRBJ2-5	TRBV11-3
CSARDLGEMTYNEQFF	TGCAGTGCTAGAGATCTGGGGGAGATGACCTACAATGAGCAGTTCTTC	NA	NA	TRBJ2-1	TRBV20-1